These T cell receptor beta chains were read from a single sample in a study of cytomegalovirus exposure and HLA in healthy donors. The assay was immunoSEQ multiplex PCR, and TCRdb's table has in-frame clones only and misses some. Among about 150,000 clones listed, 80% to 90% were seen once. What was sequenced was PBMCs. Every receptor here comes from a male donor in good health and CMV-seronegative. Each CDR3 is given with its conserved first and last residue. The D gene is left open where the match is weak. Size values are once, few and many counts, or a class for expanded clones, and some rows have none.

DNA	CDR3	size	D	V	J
TGTGCCAGCAGCTCACCTGGGGGCGTCGAGCAGTACTTC	CASSSPGGVEQYF	once	.	TRBV7-6	TRBJ2-7
TGCGCCAGCAGTGAGTCTCTATTGCGGGACTCTAGCACAGATACGCAGTATTTT	CASSESLLRDSSTDTQYF	.	.	TRBV10-1	TRBJ2-3
TGTGCCAGTAGTTTCCGGGCTAATGAAAAACTGTTTTTT	CASSFRANEKLFF	once	.	TRBV19	TRBJ1-4
TGTGCCACCAGCAGAGATCCGGTTGCTGATGAGCAGTTCTTC	CATSRDPVADEQFF	.	.	TRBV15	TRBJ2-1
TGCGCCAGCAGCCAAGACGGGACAGAGGATTGGGTGGGCACTGAAGCTTTCTTT	CASSQDGTEDWVGTEAFF	.	TRBD1	TRBV4-3	TRBJ1-1
TGTGCCAGCAGTTTATCAAGACTAGCGGGGGTATCCCCCTACGAGCAGTACTTC	CASSLSRLAGVSPYEQYF	.	TRBD2	TRBV28	TRBJ2-7
TGTGCCAGCAGCAAAGGAGGGACCTACGAGCAGTACTTC	CASSKGGTYEQYF	once	.	TRBV27	TRBJ2-7
TGCGCCAGCAGCCAAGTGGAGACTAGCGGGGGGGACGGGGAGCTGTTTTTT	CASSQVETSGGDGELFF	.	TRBD2	TRBV4-1	TRBJ2-2
TGTGCCATCAGTGAACCTCATGGTAGCTCTGGAAACACCATATATTTT	CAISEPHGSSGNTIYF	.	.	TRBV10-3	TRBJ1-3
TGTGCCAGCAGCCAGACACTAGGGATTAATGAAAAACTGTTTTTT	CASSQTLGINEKLFF	.	.	TRBV14	TRBJ1-4
TGTGCCAGCAGCCCCAGGGGCAGGGGAAACACTGAAGCTTTCTTT	CASSPRGRGNTEAFF	.	.	TRBV7-2	TRBJ1-1
TGCAGCGTTCCCTCTGCGACTAGCGGGCTGAGGAATGAGCAGTTCTTC	CSVPSATSGLRNEQFF	.	TRBD2	TRBV29-1	TRBJ2-1
TGTGCCATCAGTGATCCTTCCCGGGACAGGGCTTCTGGAAACACCATATATTTT	CAISDPSRDRASGNTIYF	few	TRBD1	TRBV10-3	TRBJ1-3
TGTGCCAGCACTCCGGGACAGAGGGAAAAACTGTTTTTT	CASTPGQREKLFF	.	TRBD1	TRBV6-5	TRBJ1-4
TGTGCCAGCAGCTCCACAGGGGGCGTAAGGTTTGAGACCCAGTACTTC	CASSSTGGVRFETQYF	.	TRBD1	TRBV7-8	TRBJ2-5
TGTGCCAGCAGTTATGCCCCCGGGACAGGGAATCAGCCCCAGCATTTT	CASSYAPGTGNQPQHF	.	TRBD1	TRBV6-6	TRBJ1-5
TGTGCCAGCAGCTTTTTCACGGGCTCTGGGGCCAACGTCCTGACTTTC	CASSFFTGSGANVLTF	.	.	TRBV7-9	TRBJ2-6
TGTGCCAGCCCCCCCCGGGAGGGCCTGGGAGATACGCAGTATTTT	CASPPREGLGDTQYF	.	TRBD2	TRBV28	TRBJ2-3
TGTGCCAGCGTCTCAGGGCCCGAGCAGTACTTC	CASVSGPEQYF	.	.	TRBV27	TRBJ2-7
TGTGCCAGCATCGGGAGAGGGGAGCTGTTTTTT	CASIGRGELFF	once	.	TRBV27	TRBJ2-2
TGTGCCAGCAGCCCTAGCGGGAGGGGCACCGGGGAGCTGTTTTTT	CASSPSGRGTGELFF	.	TRBD2	TRBV7-9	TRBJ2-2
TGTGCCAGCAGTTTATTCGCAGGGCCAGTTGGCTACACCTTC	CASSLFAGPVGYTF	few	.	TRBV28	TRBJ1-2
TGTGCCAGCAGGGTCCCCAGCGGGAGTACCGGGGAGCTGTTTTTT	CASRVPSGSTGELFF	.	TRBD2	TRBV6-5	TRBJ2-2
TGTGCCAGCAGGCCAGGTAGCGGGGTTACCTACGAGCAGTACTTC	CASRPGSGVTYEQYF	.	TRBD2	TRBV27	TRBJ2-7
TGCAGCGAGGGGACTAGCGGGGACGGGGAGCAGTTCTTC	CSEGTSGDGEQFF	.	TRBD2	TRBV29-1	TRBJ2-1
TGCGCCAGCAGCTTGGCCCTTGGGACAGGGGAAGAGACCCAGTACTTC	CASSLALGTGEETQYF	few	TRBD1	TRBV5-1	TRBJ2-5
TGCGCCAGCAGCTCGGGACTAGCGGGAGTGGGGGAGCAGTACTTC	CASSSGLAGVGEQYF	.	TRBD2	TRBV5-1	TRBJ2-7
TGTGCCAGCACCCCTCTTTCCTCTGCCTACGAGCAGTACTTC	CASTPLSSAYEQYF	.	.	TRBV6-6	TRBJ2-7
TGTGCCAGCAGCTTAACTAGCGGGAGGACCCGGGGCGAGCAGTACTTC	CASSLTSGRTRGEQYF	.	TRBD2	TRBV7-9	TRBJ2-7
TGTGCCAGCAGAGTGAGGACAGAGCCGCCCTACGAGCAGTACTTC	CASRVRTEPPYEQYF	.	.	TRBV2	TRBJ2-7
TGTGCCTGGTATCGCGACAGAGTGAGCTCTGGAAACACCATATATTTT	CAWYRDRVSSGNTIYF	many	.	TRBV30	TRBJ1-3
TGTGCCAGCAGTTTAAGGGTGTACAGAATTCAGGGTAACTATGGCTACACCTTC	CASSLRVYRIQGNYGYTF	.	.	TRBV28	TRBJ1-2